Included here is one T cell receptor beta chain sequence, with context. Its antigen remains unknown. Each CDR3 protein gets one entry after TCRdb re-called the RT-PCR reads with MiXCR. The data hold fewer than 550,000 distinct CDR3 sequences, with 25% observed a single time. This CDR3 has 14 amino acids. Germline CDR1 reads SGDLS; CDR2 reads YYNGEE. The V and J ends lost 0 bases and 3 bases respectively, with 10 bases between them. This sample is part of a study of response to subunit inactivated influenza vaccine. Overall study findings and caveats: Authors suggested seasonal influenza vaccinations each recruit few new T cells.

The TCR was taken from a man in his fifties who received an inactivated influenza vaccine. The V call is TRBV9, the J call TRBJ2-7; D may be TRBD2 (6 bases). Source: CD4+ T cells sorted from PBMCs, taken about 5 days after vaccination. The CDR3 DNA reads TGTGCCAGCAGCGTAGGCCGGGGGAGCTACGAGCAGTACTTC. Translating gives CASSVGRGSYEQYF.